The clone carrying this TCR beta chain came up a few times. Its antigen is not known. Germline CDR1 reads LGHNA; CDR2 reads YSLEER. V lost 0 bases and J lost 5, with 7 bases in between. The length of the CDR3 is 14 residues. The use of a sample-barcoded 5' primer and a J-beta primer mix characterized a second PCR of about 7 to 12 cycles. Each CDR3 protein is one row after TCRdb ran MiXCR on the 5' RACE reads. Of roughly 800,000 distinct CDR3 sequences in the sample, more than 20% were seen once. The data are from a study of blood T cells in healthy people across ages. Study-level points and caveats: PBMCs left unsorted prevented a conclusive naive versus antigen-experienced comparison.

A further study also used this sample, focusing on T cells of mothers and their children. That publication notes: A few healthy Caucasian mothers and their six children were the donors. The authors added sample barcodes and 2-4 random nucleotides using the M1S primer of the second PCR. Roughly 2.8 million TCR beta reads per child versus over 8 million per mother.

The sample taken for sequencing was blood. The chain carries TRBV4-3 and TRBJ2-2; D not certain. This clonotype was sampled from a boy younger than 18 in good health. The CDR3 DNA follows: TGCGCCAGCAGCCAAGATGGAGCAACCGGGGAGCTGTTTTTT. It yields the protein CASSQDGATGELFF.